The present TCR beta chain was sequenced within a study of CD8 T cells in ankylosing spondylitis. General study findings and limits: A TCR beta motif of 8 or 9 highly homologous variants appeared characteristic of ankylosing spondylitis blood. Peripheral blood samples showed relatively rare disease-linked clones, and these clones were CD8+. The clones that were linked to disease were reported to be significantly enriched in matched synovial fluid samples from ankylosing spondylitis patients.

With 6 bases removed from V and 2 bases from J, the gap between germline ends came to 9 bases. The CDR3 covers 13 residues. One entry per CDR3 protein, called by TCRdb with MiXCR from the 5' RACE reads. Seen here are roughly 670,000 distinct CDR3 sequences, 15% to 20% observed once, and the top ten hold 15% to 20%. The sample holds many counts of this clonotype. Its target is unknown. This clonotype was sampled from a male donor with ankylosing spondylitis. The chain employs TRBV12-3 or TRBV12-4 and TRBJ2-3, with D uncertain. The material sequenced was blood, either unsorted or a sorted T cell fraction (not recorded which). This CDR3 is CASSSGVTDTQYF. In nucleotides, the CDR3 is TGTGCCAGCAGCTCTGGGGTCACAGATACGCAGTATTTT.